Shown below are 30 T cell receptor beta chains from a single sample sequenced in a study of cytomegalovirus exposure and HLA in healthy donors. The study ran its PCR with 60 Vbeta and 13 Jbeta primers. Profiling relied on immunoSEQ multiplex PCR, and the TCRdb table lists in-frame clones only, not all of them. This sample has roughly 200,000 clones, with 70% to 85% found just once. Sequencing was done on a sample of PBMCs. The receptors here all came from a woman in her 30s in good health and CMV-seropositive.

V usage is TRBV13 and J usage is TRBJ2-7; D is possibly TRBD2 (6 bases). This CDR3 comprises 13 residues. The V gene's germline CDR1 is PRHDT and CDR2 FYEKMQ (reference sequence). V gave up 5 bases and J gave up 3 bases, with 11 bases separating them. The CDR3 DNA reads TGTGCCAGCAGCCTCGGGAGTAGCTACGAGCAGTACTTC. Translating gives CASSLGSSYEQYF.

The rearrangement uses TRBV11-2 and TRBJ2-5, with D possibly matching TRBD2 (6 bases). Germline CDR1 SGHAT, CDR2 FQNNGV. V lost 1 base and J 7 bases, leaving 19 bases between the germline ends. This CDR3 has 16 residues. Here the CDR3 reads CASSLASQRTKRTQYF. The CDR3 DNA reads TGTGCCAGCAGCTTAGCGAGTCAGAGGACTAAGCGGACCCAGTACTTC.

V is TRBV21-1 and J is TRBJ1-2; the table calls TRBD1, which could not be checked here. TRBV21-1 is marked as a pseudogene. The CDR3 has 13 amino acids. The CDR3 DNA follows: TGTGCCAGCATCTTTGGGGGCCCCCATGGCTACACCTTC. Translated, it gives CASIFGGPHGYTF.

V usage is TRBV10-2 and J usage is TRBJ2-2, with 7 bases lining up with TRBD2. The CDR3 sequence is 15 residues long. Germline assignment: CDR1 WSHSY and CDR2 SAAADI. V shed 8 bases and J 0 bases; nucleotides not matched to a gene: 6. CDR3 sequence reads: CASDRDYANTGELFF. DNA for the CDR3: TGCGCCAGCGATCGGGACTACGCGAACACCGGGGAGCTGTTTTTT.

The chain employs TRBV27 and TRBJ2-7; a weak D match, TRBD2 (5 bases). From germline, CDR1 is MNHEY and CDR2 SMNVEV (reference sequence). The CDR3 is made up of 13 amino acids. Deletions cut 5 bases from V and 1 base from J, with 9 bases between. The CDR3 loop reads CASSLGISYEQYF. CDR3 DNA: TGTGCCAGCAGTCTCGGGATTTCCTACGAGCAGTACTTC.

This clone was picked up a small number of times. The chain combines TRBV5-1 with TRBJ1-1, with a possible D match to TRBD1 (6 bases). With 0 bases removed from V and 8 bases from J, the gap between germline ends came to 8 bases. Germline assignment: CDR1 SGHRS and CDR2 YFSETQ. The CDR3 extends over 12 amino acids. CDR3 DNA sequence: TGCGCCAGCAGCTTGGGAGGACAGGAAGCTTTCTTT. Translated, it gives CASSLGGQEAFF.

The V and J genes are TRBV11-3 and TRBJ2-7; D unresolved. This CDR3 contains 16 residues. Germline CDR1 and CDR2: SGHNT and YENEEA. Trimming shortened V by 5 bases and J by 3 bases, and 20 bases separated the two germline ends. The CDR3 spells CASSPRVAPIGYEQYF. DNA for the CDR3: TGTGCCAGCAGCCCCCGGGTAGCCCCAATAGGCTACGAGCAGTACTTC.

The chain has TRBV15 and TRBJ2-3, with no clear D. Germline V lookup: CDR1 LNHNV, CDR2 YYDKDF (reference sequence). Trimming stripped 0 bases from V and 7 bases from J, with 20 bases between. This CDR3 is 17 amino acids long. CDR3 protein: CATSRELHANDGNTQYF. CDR3 sequence (DNA): TGTGCCACCAGCAGAGAACTACACGCGAACGACGGTAATACGCAGTATTTT.

The rearrangement links TRBV5-6 to TRBJ1-1; the D gene is possibly TRBD1 (6 bases). V was cut by 3 bases and J by 4 bases, with 19 bases left in between. The length of the CDR3 is 16 residues. Germline values: CDR1 SGHDT, CDR2 YYEEEE. The CDR3 DNA sequence: TGTGCCAGCAGCTCATGGGGGCGAGGTGGAGGCACTGAAGCTTTCTTT. Protein product: CASSSWGRGGGTEAFF.

There are a few counts of this clone. The V gene is TRBV19, the J gene TRBJ1-1; 8 positions agree with TRBD1. This CDR3 has 14 residues. V lost 6 bases, J lost 0 bases, and 3 bases stayed unmatched. The V gene's germline CDR1 is LNHDA and CDR2 SQIVND (reference sequence). CDR3 bases: TGTGCCAGTAGCCGGACAGGGTTGAACACTGAAGCTTTCTTT. It specifies CASSRTGLNTEAFF. Full variable domain (remainder filled in from reference TRBV19 and TRBJ1-1): DGGITQSPKYLFRKEGQNVTLSCEQNLNHDAMYWYRQDPGQGLRLIYYSQIVNDFQKGDIAEGYSVSREKKESFPLTVTSAQKNPTAFYLCASSRTGLNTEAFFGQGTRLTVV.

This clone has more than one count but fewer than ten. V usage is TRBV5-8 and J usage is TRBJ1-6, with D possibly TRBD1 on 6 matching bases. CDR3 length: 14 residues. Germline CDR1 SGHTS, CDR2 YDEGEE. Trimming removed 4 bases at V and 8 bases at J, with 13 bases between. CDR3 sequence reads: CASSPGQADSPLHF. CDR3 in DNA: TGTGCCAGCAGCCCGGGACAAGCGGATTCACCCCTCCACTTT. Filled out from reference TRBV5-8 and TRBJ1-6, the complete variable domain reads EAGVTQSPTHLIKTRGQQATLRCSPISGHTSVYWYQQALGLGLQFLLWYDEGEERNRGNFPPRFSGRQFPNYSSELNVNALELEDSALYLCASSPGQADSPLHFGNGTRLTVT.

Concerning this clone: Other DNA sequences within the sample encode an identical CDR3. The chain recombines TRBV30 with TRBJ1-1, with 8 positions matching TRBD1. This CDR3 is built from 13 residues. V shed 0 bases, J shed 7 bases, and the junction held 4 bases outside the gene matches. In germline, CDR1 is GTSNPN, CDR2 SVGIG (reference sequence). CDR3 in amino acids: CAWSVGQGFEAFF. For the CDR3, the DNA is TGTGCCTGGAGTGTTGGACAGGGTTTTGAAGCTTTCTTT.

As to this clone: Other DNA sequences in the same sample also yield this CDR3. The genes are TRBV15 and TRBJ1-1; D is ambiguous. This CDR3 is 13 amino acids long. Looked up from germline, CDR1 is LNHNV and CDR2 is YYDKDF (reference sequence). Trimming took off 1 base at V and 0 bases at J, with 3 bases between the two ends. The CDR3 is CATSRVVNTEAFF. The DNA of the CDR3 is TGTGCCACCAGCAGAGTCGTGAACACTGAAGCTTTCTTT. The entire variable domain, with the rest obtained from reference TRBV15 and TRBJ1-1, is as follows: DAMVIQNPRYQVTQFGKPVTLSCSQTLNHNVMYWYQQKSSQAPKLLFHYYDKDFNNEADTPDNFQSRRPNTSFCFLDIRSPGLGDTAMYLCATSRVVNTEAFFGQGTRLTVV.

The genes are TRBV4-1 and TRBJ2-1; TRBD2 might be the D (6 bases). Trimming removed 3 bases at V and 2 bases at J, with 11 bases between. Germline V gene data show CDR1 as MGHRA and CDR2 as YSYEKL. CDR3 length: 15 amino acids. In DNA, the CDR3 is TGCGCCAGCAGCCATCTCTGGGGGGCCTACAATGAGCAGTTCTTC. Translating it yields CASSHLWGAYNEQFF.

This chain connects TRBV19 to TRBJ2-5; D may be TRBD1 (6 bases). This CDR3 contains 13 residues. Germline V gives CDR1 LNHDA, CDR2 SQIVND (reference sequence). V shed 5 bases and J shed 9 bases, with 16 bases lying between them. The CDR3 DNA reads as TGTGCCAGTAGTTCGACAGGAACTCCAGCCCAGTACTTC. This translates into CASSSTGTPAQYF.

In its sample, this clone was seen a few times. The chain has TRBV6-5 and TRBJ2-7; D remains ambiguous. Trimming took off 3 bases at V and 6 bases at J, with 15 bases between the two ends. The length of the CDR3 is 14 residues. Germline loops: CDR1 MNHEY, CDR2 SVGAGI. Written as DNA, the CDR3 is TGTGCCAGCAGTTATGTGACTTCTCCTAGCGAGCAGTACTTC. Its protein product is CASSYVTSPSEQYF.

J is TRBJ1-2 and V is TRBV27, with D maybe TRBD1 (6 bases). Trimming shortened V by 0 bases and J by 0 bases, and 14 bases separated the two germline ends. CDR3 length: 17 amino acids. Germline V CDR1 and CDR2: MNHEY, SMNVEV (reference sequence). CDR3 sequence (DNA): TGTGCCAGCAGTTTATCGTTTTTGGACAGAGCTAACTATGGCTACACCTTC. This encodes CASSLSFLDRANYGYTF.

This clone was recorded once. CDR3 sequence (DNA): TGTGCCAGCAGTTACTCGGGAGACATCTCCTACGAGCAGTACTTC. It is translated as CASSYSGDISYEQYF. This chain links TRBV6-5 with TRBJ2-7; maybe TRBD2 (5 bases). V was cut by 0 bases and J by 0 bases, with 9 bases left in between. Germline-derived CDR1 and CDR2 are MNHEY and SVGAGI. The CDR3 is 15 amino acids.

The CDR3 spells CASSLGASYEQYF. The CDR3, as DNA: TGTGCCAGCAGTTTGGGGGCCTCCTACGAGCAGTACTTC. The chain uses TRBV27 and TRBJ2-7; a possible D gene is TRBD1 (6 bases). V lost 3 bases to trimming and J lost 0 bases, with 6 bases between them. The germline V gene has CDR1 MNHEY and CDR2 SMNVEV (reference sequence). The CDR3 consists of 13 residues.

V gene TRBV2 combines with J gene TRBJ2-2; 9 positions match TRBD1. The CDR3 runs to 16 residues. CDR1 SNHLY and CDR2 FYNNEI come from the germline V gene. Trimming at V came to 11 bases and at J to 5 bases, leaving 15 bases not matched to a gene. CDR3 DNA sequence: TGTGCCCTACAGCACCCGGGACAGGGTAGTACCGGGGAGCTGTTTTTT. It yields the protein CALQHPGQGSTGELFF.

The chain is built from TRBV5-1 and TRBJ2-1; a weak D match, TRBD2 (6 bases). Germline CDR1 SGHRS, CDR2 YFSETQ. Between the trimmed V and J ends, which lost 2 bases and 5 bases, there was a span of 11 bases. This CDR3 comprises 14 residues. The CDR3 DNA is TGCGCCAGCAGCTTTAGCGGATCCAACAATGAGCAGTTCTTC. Protein sequence: CASSFSGSNNEQFF.

The gene calls are TRBV25-1 and TRBJ2-1; D remains ambiguous. From germline, CDR1 is MGHDK and CDR2 SYGVNS. V lost 1 base, J lost 6 bases, and 10 bases lay in between. This CDR3 comprises 14 residues. CDR3 bases: TGTGCCAGCAGTGAATTACTATATCCCAATGAGCAGTTCTTC. The encoded protein is CASSELLYPNEQFF.

This clone was counted only a few times. This chain uses TRBV15 with TRBJ1-2, with D possibly matching TRBD1 (6 bases). The CDR3 contains 15 residues. The germline V gene has CDR1 LNHNV and CDR2 YYDKDF (reference sequence). V was pared by 0 bases and J by 4 bases, with 12 bases between. As DNA, the CDR3 is TGTGCCACCAGCAGAGACAGGGGCTTGGGCTATGGCTACACCTTC. Translation gives CATSRDRGLGYGYTF.

V is TRBV7-6 and J is TRBJ1-2; D may be TRBD1 (6 bases). V shed 0 bases and J shed 3 bases, with 17 bases lying between them. CDR3 length equals 17 residues. CDR1 and CDR2 from the germline V gene are SGHVS and FNYEAQ. The CDR3 region is CASSLAIGPGADYGYTF. DNA of the CDR3: TGTGCCAGCAGCTTAGCTATCGGACCAGGGGCGGACTATGGCTACACCTTC.

The CDR3 DNA reads TGTGCCAGCAGCCGGACAGGGAACGGCAATCAGCCCCAGCATTTT. Translation gives CASSRTGNGNQPQHF. The chain carries TRBV4-2 and TRBJ1-5; 8 bases agree with TRBD1. There are 15 residues in the CDR3. Germline-derived CDR1 and CDR2 are LGHNA and YNFKEQ. V lost 4 bases, J lost 2 bases, and 4 bases stayed unmatched.

The V call is TRBV27, the J call TRBJ1-3; possibly TRBD1 for D (5 bases). The CDR3 length is 18 residues. Trimming left V 6 bases short and J 0 bases short, with 21 bases between. In germline, CDR1 is MNHEY, CDR2 SMNVEV (reference sequence). CDR3 in DNA: TGTGCCAGCAGCGGTAGTTTTATCCAGGGCTTCTCTGGAAACACCATATATTTT. Its protein is CASSGSFIQGFSGNTIYF.

This rearrangement joins TRBV10-1 to TRBJ2-1, with 8 bases fitting TRBD1. The CDR3 consists of 16 residues. V dropped 0 bases and J dropped 6; count of bases not matched to a gene: 7. Germline V gives CDR1 WNHNN, CDR2 SYGVQD (reference sequence). CDR3 nucleotides: TGCGCCAGCAGTGAGTCTTCTCCGGGACAGGTCAATGAGCAGTTCTTC. Amino acids: CASSESSPGQVNEQFF.

This clone was observed a few times. This chain connects TRBV6-5 to TRBJ1-2, with TRBD1 identical over 7 bases. This CDR3 is built from 14 residues. In germline, CDR1 is MNHEY, CDR2 SVGAGI. J gave up 2 bases and V 8 bases, and 8 bases lay outside the gene matches. The CDR3 protein is CASSRRTGNYGYTF. In DNA form, the CDR3 reads TGTGCCAGCTCCCGGAGGACAGGAAACTATGGCTACACCTTC.

The chain uses TRBV4-2 and TRBJ2-2; 8 bases map to TRBD2. The germline V gene encodes CDR1 LGHNA and CDR2 YNFKEQ. This CDR3 spans 19 amino acids. J gave up 0 bases and V 0 bases, and 9 bases lay outside the gene matches. The CDR3 region has the DNA TGTGCCAGCAGCCAAGACGGGGGGGCCGTTCGGTCGAACACCGGGGAGCTGTTTTTT. It encodes CASSQDGGAVRSNTGELFF.

The CDR3 nucleotides read TGTGCCAGCAGCCCCGGACAGGGTTGGACGGAGCAGTACTTC. Translating gives CASSPGQGWTEQYF. The genes are TRBV11-3 and TRBJ2-7; 8 positions agree with TRBD1. CDR3 size: 14 residues. J was trimmed by 7 bases and V by 5 bases; bases with no gene match: 10. Germline values: CDR1 SGHNT, CDR2 YENEEA. The full variable domain, rest sourced from reference TRBV11-3 and TRBJ2-7, is EAGVVQSPRYKIIEKKQPVAFWCNPISGHNTLYWYLQNLGQGPELLIRYENEEAVDDSQLPKDRFSAERLKGVDSTLKIQPAELGDSAVYLCASSPGQGWTEQYFGPGTRLTVT.